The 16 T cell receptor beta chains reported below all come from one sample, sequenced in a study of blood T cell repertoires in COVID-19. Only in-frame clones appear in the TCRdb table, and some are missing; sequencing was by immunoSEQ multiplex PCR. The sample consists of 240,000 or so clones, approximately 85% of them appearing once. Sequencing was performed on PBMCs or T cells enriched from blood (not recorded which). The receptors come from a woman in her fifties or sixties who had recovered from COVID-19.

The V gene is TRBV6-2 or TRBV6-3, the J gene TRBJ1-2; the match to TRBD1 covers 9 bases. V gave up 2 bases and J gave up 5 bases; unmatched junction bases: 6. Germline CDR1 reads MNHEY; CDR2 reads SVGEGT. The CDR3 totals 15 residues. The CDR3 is CASSYRDRAAYGYTF. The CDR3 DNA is TGTGCCAGCAGTTACCGGGACAGGGCGGCTTATGGCTACACCTTC.

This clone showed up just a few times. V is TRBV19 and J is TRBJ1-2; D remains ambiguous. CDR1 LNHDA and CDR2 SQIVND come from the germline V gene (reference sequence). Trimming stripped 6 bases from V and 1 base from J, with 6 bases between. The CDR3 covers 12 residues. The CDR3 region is CASRRGNYGYTF. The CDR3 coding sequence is TGTGCCAGTAGGCGGGGTAACTATGGCTACACCTTC.

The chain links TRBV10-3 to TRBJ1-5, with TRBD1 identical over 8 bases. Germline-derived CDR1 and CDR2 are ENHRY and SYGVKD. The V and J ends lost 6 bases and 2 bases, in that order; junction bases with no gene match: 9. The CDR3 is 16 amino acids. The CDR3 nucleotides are TGTGCCATCAGCGACCCGGTGACAGGGGGCAATCAGCCCCAGCATTTT. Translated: CAISDPVTGGNQPQHF.

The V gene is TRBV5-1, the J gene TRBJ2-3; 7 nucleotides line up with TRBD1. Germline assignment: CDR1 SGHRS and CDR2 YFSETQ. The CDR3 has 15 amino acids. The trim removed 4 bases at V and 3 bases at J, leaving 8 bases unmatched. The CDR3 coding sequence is TGCGCCAGCAGCCCACAGGGGTTTCGAACAGATACGCAGTATTTT. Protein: CASSPQGFRTDTQYF.

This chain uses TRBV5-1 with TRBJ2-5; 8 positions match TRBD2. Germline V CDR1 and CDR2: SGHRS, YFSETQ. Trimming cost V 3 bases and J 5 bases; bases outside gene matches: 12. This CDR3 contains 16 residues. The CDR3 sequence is CASSSEGLGTQETQYF. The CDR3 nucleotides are TGCGCCAGCAGCTCCGAGGGACTAGGAACACAGGAGACCCAGTACTTC.

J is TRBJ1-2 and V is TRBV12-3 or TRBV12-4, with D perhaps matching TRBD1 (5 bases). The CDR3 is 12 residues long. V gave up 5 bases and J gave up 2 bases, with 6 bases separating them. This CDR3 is CASSRQNYGYTF. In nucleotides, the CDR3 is TGTGCCAGCAGTAGACAGAACTATGGCTACACCTTC.

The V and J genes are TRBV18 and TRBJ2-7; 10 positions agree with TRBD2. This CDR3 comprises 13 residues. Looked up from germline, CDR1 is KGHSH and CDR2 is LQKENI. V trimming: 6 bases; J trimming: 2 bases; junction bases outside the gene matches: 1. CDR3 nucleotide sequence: TGTGCCAGCTCGGGGACTAGCGCCTACGAGCAGTACTTC. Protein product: CASSGTSAYEQYF.

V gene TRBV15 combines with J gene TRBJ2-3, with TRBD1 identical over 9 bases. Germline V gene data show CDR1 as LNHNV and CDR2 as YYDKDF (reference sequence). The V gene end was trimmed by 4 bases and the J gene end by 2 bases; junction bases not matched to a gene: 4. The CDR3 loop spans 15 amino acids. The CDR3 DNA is TGTGCCACCAGCAAGACAGGGGGTGCCACAGATACGCAGTATTTT. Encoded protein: CATSKTGGATDTQYF. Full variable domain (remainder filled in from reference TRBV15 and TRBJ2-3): DAMVIQNPRYQVTQFGKPVTLSCSQTLNHNVMYWYQQKSSQAPKLLFHYYDKDFNNEADTPDNFQSRRPNTSFCFLDIRSPGLGDTAMYLCATSKTGGATDTQYFGPGTRLTVL.

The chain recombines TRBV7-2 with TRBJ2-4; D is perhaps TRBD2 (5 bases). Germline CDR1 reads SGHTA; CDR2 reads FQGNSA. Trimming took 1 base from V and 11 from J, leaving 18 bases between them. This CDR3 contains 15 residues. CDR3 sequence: CASSLEGFGGGVQYF. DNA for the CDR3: TGTGCCAGCAGCTTAGAGGGCTTCGGAGGTGGAGTTCAGTACTTC.

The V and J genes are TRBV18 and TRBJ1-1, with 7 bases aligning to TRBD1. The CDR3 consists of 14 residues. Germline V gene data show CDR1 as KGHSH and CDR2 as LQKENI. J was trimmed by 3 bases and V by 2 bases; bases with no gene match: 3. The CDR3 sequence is CASSPNTGDTEAFF. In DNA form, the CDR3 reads TGTGCCAGCTCACCAAACACAGGGGACACTGAAGCTTTCTTT. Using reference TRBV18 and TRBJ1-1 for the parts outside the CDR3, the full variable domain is NAGVMQNPRHLVRRRGQEARLRCSPMKGHSHVYWYRQLPEEGLKFMVYLQKENIIDESGMPKERFSAEFPKEGPSILRIQQVVRGDSAAYFCASSPNTGDTEAFFGQGTRLTVV.

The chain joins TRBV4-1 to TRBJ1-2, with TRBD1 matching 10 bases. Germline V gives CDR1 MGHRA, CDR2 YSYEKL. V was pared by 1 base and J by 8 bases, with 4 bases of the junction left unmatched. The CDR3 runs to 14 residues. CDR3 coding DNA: TGCGCCAGCAGCCAAGTGGGACAGGGGAACGGCTACACCTTC. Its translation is CASSQVGQGNGYTF.

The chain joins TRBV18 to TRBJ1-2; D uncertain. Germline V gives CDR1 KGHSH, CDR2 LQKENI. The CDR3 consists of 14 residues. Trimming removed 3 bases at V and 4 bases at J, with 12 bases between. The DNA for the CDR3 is TGTGCCAGCTCACCCGCCCGGAGTATCTATGGCTACACCTTC. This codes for CASSPARSIYGYTF.

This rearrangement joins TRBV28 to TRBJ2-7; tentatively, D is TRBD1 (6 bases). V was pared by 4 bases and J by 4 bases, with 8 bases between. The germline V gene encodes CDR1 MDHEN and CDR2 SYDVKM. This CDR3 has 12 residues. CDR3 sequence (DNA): TGTGCCAGCAGTTCTGGACAGTACGAGCAGTACTTC. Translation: CASSSGQYEQYF.

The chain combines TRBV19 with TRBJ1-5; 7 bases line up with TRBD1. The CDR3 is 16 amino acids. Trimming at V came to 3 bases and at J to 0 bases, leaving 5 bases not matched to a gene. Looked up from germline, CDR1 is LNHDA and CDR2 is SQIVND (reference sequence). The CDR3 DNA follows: TGTGCCAGTAGTATGGTGACAGGGAATAGCAATCAGCCCCAGCATTTT. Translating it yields CASSMVTGNSNQPQHF.

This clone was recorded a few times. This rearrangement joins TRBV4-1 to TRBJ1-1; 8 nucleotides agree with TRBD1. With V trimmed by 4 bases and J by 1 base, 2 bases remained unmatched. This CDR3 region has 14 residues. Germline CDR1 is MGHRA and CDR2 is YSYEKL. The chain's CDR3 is CASSRTGTNTEAFF. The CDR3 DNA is TGCGCCAGCAGCCGGACAGGGACGAACACTGAAGCTTTCTTT.

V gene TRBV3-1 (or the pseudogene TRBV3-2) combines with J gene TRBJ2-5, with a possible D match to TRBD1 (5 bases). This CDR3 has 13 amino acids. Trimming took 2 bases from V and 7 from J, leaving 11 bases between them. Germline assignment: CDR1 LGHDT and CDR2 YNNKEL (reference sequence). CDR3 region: CASSQSGSATQYF. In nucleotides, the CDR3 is TGTGCCAGCAGCCAATCAGGGTCGGCGACCCAGTACTTC.